This T cell receptor beta chain derives from a study of T cells in Graves' hyperthyroidism and ophthalmopathy (dated by TCRdb to between 2019 and 2020). General notes on the study: Peripheral blood samples were taken at initial diagnosis, before any treatment was given. The paper reports TCR Vbeta CDR3 sequencing of roughly 140 peripheral blood samples: 43 ophthalmopathy, some 80 hyperthyroidism and around 17 progressor patients. The roughly 94 discovery patients were randomly split 7:3 into training and test sets. Whether ophthalmopathy could be predicted prospectively was tested in an independent validation cohort made up of approximately 19 hyperthyroidism patients plus 17 patients who later progressed to ophthalmopathy. In addition, the study compared T-cell repertoires in thyroid tissue and in blood from a handful of Graves' hyperthyroidism patients. TCR V-J signatures able to tell the groups apart were searched for in a discovery cohort of 90 to 100 patients, of whom over 40 had Graves' ophthalmopathy and 55 to 65 had stable Graves' hyperthyroidism. After blood sampling, hyperthyroidism patients were treated with methimazole at a starting dose of 30 mg daily, and ophthalmopathy patients were treated with high-dose intravenous methylprednisolone. Beyond this particular receptor, the publication reports: Blood samples also contained most of the expanded thyroid clonotypes (frequency above 0.001), which suggests that blood repertoires may reflect thyroid immune responses. No statistical method was used to set the sample size in advance, and investigators knew the group allocation. During validation, the model predicted progression to ophthalmopathy a median of around 7 months ahead of onset, with around 70% sensitivity and about 75% specificity. Ophthalmopathy was separated from stable hyperthyroidism by a 13 V-J signature model, with around 90% sensitivity and about 81% specificity obtained in cross-validation and 80%/75% obtained in testing.

In this sample, this clonotype turned up many times. The antigen it binds to is not known. Base quality data are lacking; no much larger clone is found one base away. Amplification of TCR beta CDR3 regions was carried out from RNA transcripts. The first round of RT-PCR for the TCR CDR3 was performed with the HTBI primer set and the Qiagen OneStep RT-PCR kit. Libraries were constructed in a second round of multiplex PCR, after which size selection and purification were performed. Paired-end sequencing of the libraries was performed with 100 bp reads on an Illumina HiSeq2000. The authors processed their data as follows. SOAPnuke was used to process the raw data, with reads discarded if the reads contained adapters or uncalled bases, had a mean Phred below 15, or lacked an exact constant-primer or identifier match. High-quality paired reads were merged with COPE v1.2.5, and unique nucleotide sequences were defined as clonotypes. MiTCR v1.1 was used to align the clonotypes against IMGT TRBV, TRBD and TRBJ reference segments. The analysis was restricted to V-J combinations with a frequency above 0.0001, which together covered 99.2% of the repertoires. The TCS score was defined as the ratio of F50 (clonal expansion) to E x V (chaos), calculated using BLOSUM62-based TCRdist between CDR3 peptides within each V-J. Welch's t-statistics and random forest reduced 514 V-J features to about 13, which were used in a naive Bayes classifier (R e1071). The public reads were reprocessed in TCRdb via fastp at Q25 and MiXCR, keeping in-frame beta chains. Each entry merges the rows of one CDR3 protein and shows their most common DNA and genes. The V and J calls come from TCRdb's annotation, not from the publication. A total of fewer than 450,000 distinct CDR3 sequences appear in this sample, about 18% of them only once. The ten largest clones take up 40% of the sample.

In the ophthalmopathy patients, disease was moderately to severely active, with a Clinical Activity Score of 3 or more, a NOSPECS grade of 4 or more, and a duration of less than 3 months. Any patient with an uncontrolled infection, another autoimmune disease, pregnancy or lactation was excluded. Clinical symptoms, serum thyroxine and TRAb, thyroid ultrasound, and orbital computed tomography formed the basis for the diagnoses. PBMCs were isolated from 7.5 to 10 ml of fresh peripheral blood by Ficoll-Paque density gradient centrifugation. Total RNA was extracted with Trizol reagent, and quality was checked on an Agilent 2100 Bioanalyzer. The sample comprised blood. This clonotype was sampled from a man aged 18 to 35 with Graves' ophthalmopathy.

Here is the DNA: TGTGCCAGCAATCGCCGGGCCATGAACACTGAAGCTTTCTTT. Its protein reads: CASNRRAMNTEAFF. The rearrangement combines TRBV27 with TRBJ1-1, with no confidently assigned D gene. V loses 7 bases, J loses 0 bases, and the germline ends lie 12 bases apart. From the cysteine through the phenylalanine, the CDR3 covers 14 amino acids. The only DNA kept is the CDR3, 42 bases in frame from the first base. Sequences MNHEY (CDR1) and SMNVEV (CDR2) are obtained from the germline V gene (reference sequence).